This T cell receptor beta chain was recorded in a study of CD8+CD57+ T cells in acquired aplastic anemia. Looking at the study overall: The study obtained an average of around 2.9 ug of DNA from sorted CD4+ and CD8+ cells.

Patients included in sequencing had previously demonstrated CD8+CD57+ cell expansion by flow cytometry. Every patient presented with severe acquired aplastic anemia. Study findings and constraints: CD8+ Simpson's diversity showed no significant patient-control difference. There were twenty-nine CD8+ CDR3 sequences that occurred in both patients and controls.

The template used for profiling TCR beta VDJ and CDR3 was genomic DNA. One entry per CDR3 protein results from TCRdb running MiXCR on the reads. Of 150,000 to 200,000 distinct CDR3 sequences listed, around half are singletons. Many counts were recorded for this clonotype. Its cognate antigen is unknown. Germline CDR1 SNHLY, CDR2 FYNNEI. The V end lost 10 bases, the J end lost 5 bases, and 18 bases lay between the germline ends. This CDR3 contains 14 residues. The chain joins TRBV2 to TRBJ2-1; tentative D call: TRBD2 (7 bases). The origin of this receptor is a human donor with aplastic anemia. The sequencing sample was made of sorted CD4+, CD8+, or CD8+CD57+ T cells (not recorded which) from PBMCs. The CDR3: CAKAGEGGHNEQFF. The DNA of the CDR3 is TGTGCCAAGGCGGGCGAGGGGGGGCACAATGAGCAGTTCTTC.